One sample yielded the 23 T cell receptor beta chains listed below, sequenced in a study of CD4+ T cells in melanoma. The table came from immunoSEQ multiplex PCR; TCRdb's copy has only in-frame clones and leaves some out. The table records over 10,000 clones, roughly 80% of them present only once. The specimen sequenced was cells from a culture (not recorded whether cultured in vitro). The receptors shown here come from a human donor with melanoma.

The CDR3: CASSYLGSSSNEQFF. For the CDR3, the DNA is TGCGCCAGCAGTTATCTGGGCAGTTCTTCGAATGAGCAGTTCTTC. The chain combines TRBV5-1 with TRBJ2-1; D not certain. The V end was cut by 5 bases, the J end by 7 bases, with 19 bases between. The CDR3 has 15 residues. The germline V gene has CDR1 SGHRS and CDR2 YFSETQ.

V and J are TRBV30 and TRBJ2-2; D not certain. There are 13 residues in the CDR3. Trimming removed 1 base at V and 4 bases at J, with 7 bases between. Germline V gene data show CDR1 as GTSNPN and CDR2 as SVGIG (reference sequence). The CDR3 DNA sequence: TGTGCCTGGAGTGAGCGAGGCACCGGGGAGCTGTTTTTT. This translates into CAWSERGTGELFF.

The chain recombines TRBV9 with TRBJ2-3; the D gene is possibly TRBD1 (6 bases). The CDR3 has 15 residues. The V and J ends lost 0 bases and 6 bases respectively, with 14 bases between them. Germline loops: CDR1 SGDLS, CDR2 YYNGEE. CDR3 region: CASSVVGAGRDTQYF. The DNA for the CDR3 is TGTGCCAGCAGCGTAGTGGGGGCCGGTAGGGATACGCAGTATTTT.

The chain links TRBV6-6 to TRBJ1-1, with D maybe TRBD1 (6 bases). Germline V CDR1 and CDR2: MNHNY, SVGAGI (reference sequence). The V and J ends lost 2 bases and 0 bases respectively, with 7 bases between them. The CDR3 is 14 residues long. The CDR3 nucleotides read TGTGCCAGCAGTTACGGGGGCGTGAACACTGAAGCTTTCTTT. It translates to CASSYGGVNTEAFF.

The rearrangement uses TRBV15 and TRBJ2-3; D is uncertain. The CDR3 has 16 residues. Trimming removed 1 base from V and 6 bases from J, with 17 bases in between. CDR1 and CDR2 from the germline V gene are LNHNV and YYDKDF (reference sequence). The CDR3 spells CATSRGTYHRSDTQYF. The CDR3 region has the DNA TGTGCCACCAGCAGAGGGACGTATCATCGGTCCGATACGCAGTATTTT.

CDR3: CASSETVNQPQHF. As DNA, the CDR3 is TGTGCCAGCAGTGAAACAGTGAATCAGCCCCAGCATTTT. The chain recombines TRBV2 with TRBJ1-5; D ambiguous. With 2 bases removed from V and 4 bases from J, the gap between germline ends came to 6 bases. Germline CDR1 and CDR2: SNHLY and FYNNEI. The CDR3 is 13 amino acids.

The chain links TRBV5-5 to TRBJ1-1; tentatively, D is TRBD1 (5 bases). The V end was cut by 5 bases, the J end by 7 bases, with 15 bases between. CDR3 size: 13 residues. Germline V gene data show CDR1 as SGHKS and CDR2 as YYEKEE (reference sequence). The CDR3 DNA follows: TGTGCCAGCAGACGCACCGGGGCGCTTGAAGCTTTCTTT. Translated, it gives CASRRTGALEAFF.

This sequence joins TRBV6-1 and TRBJ2-7; TRBD1 matches 8 bases. This CDR3 has 15 amino acids. The V gene's germline CDR1 is MNHNS and CDR2 SASEGT. V lost 1 base to trimming and J lost 6 bases; unmatched junction nucleotides: 8. CDR3 sequence: CASSEVGRGPGEQYF. DNA for the CDR3: TGTGCCAGCAGTGAAGTGGGCAGGGGGCCTGGCGAGCAGTACTTC.

This chain connects TRBV7-8 to TRBJ2-1, with 8 bases that match TRBD2. This CDR3 spans 17 amino acids. Unmatched junction bases numbered 7, after V lost 1 base and J lost 2 bases. Per the germline V gene, CDR1 is SGHVS and CDR2 is FQNEAQ. The CDR3 DNA follows: TGTGCCAGCAGCTTAGGACCCCGGGGGGGAGCCTACAATGAGCAGTTCTTC. It is translated as CASSLGPRGGAYNEQFF.

This rearrangement joins TRBV5-1 to TRBJ2-7; D is undetermined. V was trimmed by 6 bases and J by 0 bases, leaving 13 bases between them. The CDR3 is 14 residues long. Germline V CDR1 and CDR2: SGHRS, YFSETQ. This CDR3 is CASTTHPVSYEQYF. The CDR3 DNA follows: TGCGCCAGCACCACGCACCCCGTCTCCTACGAGCAGTACTTC.

This chain connects TRBV6-6 to TRBJ2-1, with D maybe TRBD1 (6 bases). Germline CDR1 reads MNHNY; CDR2 reads SVGAGI (reference sequence). CDR3 size: 16 residues. Trimming cost V 8 bases and J 6 bases, with 23 bases left between them. Here the CDR3 DNA reads TGTGCCAGCGCCCGCGGGCGGGTCTTAGGGGGCAATGAGCAGTTCTTC. This sequence encodes CASARGRVLGGNEQFF.

This chain links TRBV5-4 with TRBJ1-2, with D perhaps matching TRBD1 (6 bases). In germline, CDR1 is SGHNT, CDR2 YYREEE (reference sequence). Trimming pared 2 bases from V and 5 bases from J, leaving 16 bases between. The CDR3 loop spans 15 amino acids. CDR3 amino acids: CASSFSNRGQYGYTF. The CDR3 bases are TGTGCCAGCAGCTTTTCTAACCGGGGGCAATATGGCTACACCTTC.

This chain connects TRBV7-9 to TRBJ1-2, with D possibly being TRBD1 (6 bases). Trimming took off 5 bases at V and 8 bases at J, with 12 bases between the two ends. The germline V gene encodes CDR1 SEHNR and CDR2 FQNEAQ (reference sequence). This CDR3 has 12 residues. CDR3: CASSPGAGGYTF. The CDR3 DNA sequence: TGTGCCAGCAGCCCAGGGGCCGGCGGCTACACCTTC.

The chain couples TRBV19 to TRBJ2-4; 9 bases match TRBD1. Per germline, CDR1 LNHDA and CDR2 SQIVND (reference sequence). CDR3 length: 18 residues. V trimming: 4 bases; J trimming: 1 base; junction bases outside the gene matches: 11. The CDR3 spells CASSTYGTGSVAKNIQYF. The CDR3 DNA reads as TGTGCCAGTAGTACTTACGGGACAGGGAGTGTGGCCAAAAACATTCAGTACTTC.

The V and J genes are TRBV5-6 and TRBJ1-2; 9 bases align to TRBD1. Germline lookup yields CDR1 SGHDT and CDR2 YYEEEE. Trimming removed 2 bases from V and 5 bases from J; junction bases left unmatched: 7. The CDR3 is made up of 15 amino acids. The CDR3 protein is CASSLWDRAEYGYTF. CDR3 nucleotide sequence: TGTGCCAGCAGCTTATGGGACAGGGCCGAATATGGCTACACCTTC.

The CDR3 DNA reads TGTGCCAGCAGGACTAAACCGGGACAGATTGCCTACGAGCAGTACTTC. Translated, it gives CASRTKPGQIAYEQYF. The genes are TRBV2 and TRBJ2-7, with TRBD1 matching 7 bases. This CDR3 spans 16 amino acids. Germline assignment: CDR1 SNHLY and CDR2 FYNNEI. Losses at the gene ends were 6 bases for V and 2 bases for J; bases not matched to a gene: 13.

The gene calls are TRBV5-1 and TRBJ1-2; D is unresolved. CDR1 SGHRS and CDR2 YFSETQ come from the germline V gene. V shed 4 bases and J shed 4 bases, with 11 bases lying between them. The CDR3 extends over 13 amino acids. In DNA, the CDR3 is TGCGCCAGCAGCCTGGATGCGGGCTATGGCTACACCTTC. It yields the protein CASSLDAGYGYTF. The full variable domain, rest sourced from reference TRBV5-1 and TRBJ1-2, is KAGVTQTPRYLIKTRGQQVTLSCSPISGHRSVSWYQQTPGQGLQFLFEYFSETQRNKGNFPGRFSGRQFSNSRSEMNVSTLELGDSALYLCASSLDAGYGYTFGSGTRLTVV.

This clone is categorized as large. The V call is TRBV10-2, the J call TRBJ1-1; 8 bases agree with TRBD1. The germline V gene has CDR1 WSHSY and CDR2 SAAADI. The ends lost 5 bases at V and 4 bases at J; junction bases unmatched: 6. This CDR3 comprises 14 residues. The DNA for the CDR3 is TGCGCCAGCAGTAGACAGGGGAGTGGCACTGAAGCTTTCTTT. Amino acids: CASSRQGSGTEAFF.

The gene calls are TRBV5-1 and TRBJ2-1; D remains unclear. Trimming removed 1 base from V and 5 bases from J, with 10 bases in between. CDR1 is SGHRS, CDR2 YFSETQ, per germline. The CDR3 runs to 14 residues. The CDR3 nucleotides are TGCGCCAGCAGCTTGCGCATCACCGACAATGAGCAGTTCTTC. It translates to CASSLRITDNEQFF.

V is TRBV7-9 and J is TRBJ2-2; TRBD1 or TRBD2 may be the D gene (7 bases each). The CDR3 has 16 residues. Germline V gene data show CDR1 as SEHNR and CDR2 as FQNEAQ (reference sequence). Deletions cut 3 bases from V and 0 bases from J, with 11 bases between. The DNA of the CDR3 is TGTGCCAGCAGCTTGGGAGGGACAGCGAACACCGGGGAGCTGTTTTTT. The encoded protein is CASSLGGTANTGELFF.

The CDR3 loop is CAWSNRGILKTEAFF. Written as DNA, the CDR3 is TGTGCCTGGAGTAATAGGGGAATTTTAAAGACTGAAGCTTTCTTT. This chain connects TRBV30 to TRBJ1-1; a possible D gene is TRBD1 (5 bases). Germline V CDR1 and CDR2: GTSNPN, SVGIG (reference sequence). This CDR3 region has 15 residues. V dropped 2 bases and J dropped 5 bases, with 18 bases sitting between them. The full variable domain, in which reference TRBV30 and TRBJ1-1 provide the parts outside the CDR3, is SQTIHQWPATLVQPVGSPLSLECTVEGTSNPNLYWYRQAAGRGLQLLFYSVGIGQISSEVPQNLSASRPQDRQFILSSKKLLLSDSGFYLCAWSNRGILKTEAFFGQGTRLTVV.

This clone was detected once. The V call is TRBV5-1, the J call TRBJ2-5; 12 positions agree with TRBD2. This CDR3 spans 17 amino acids. V dropped 1 base and J dropped 1; count of bases not matched to a gene: 5. Looked up from germline, CDR1 is SGHRS and CDR2 is YFSETQ. CDR3 region: CASSLPSTSGGQETQYF. DNA for the CDR3: TGCGCCAGCAGCTTGCCTTCGACTAGCGGGGGCCAAGAGACCCAGTACTTC.

The chain recombines TRBV5-1 with TRBJ1-1, with unresolved D. The germline CDR1 and CDR2 sequences are SGHRS and YFSETQ. The CDR3 is 15 residues long. V dropped 1 base and J dropped 0 bases, with 10 bases sitting between them. The DNA for the CDR3 is TGCGCCAGCAGCTTGCGTGGCAACTTGAACACTGAAGCTTTCTTT. Translating gives CASSLRGNLNTEAFF.